This T cell receptor beta chain was sequenced in a study of blood T cells in healthy people across ages. Points on this clonotype: Its antigen remains unknown.

Germline values: CDR1 SGDLS, CDR2 YYNGEE. The V gene lost 2 bases and the J gene lost 6 bases, with 19 bases spanning the gap. This CDR3 has 16 residues. The authors isolated at least 6 million PBMCs per sample. Alongside a J-beta primer mix, a sample-barcoded 5' primer served in a second PCR lasting about 6 to 11 cycles. Template switching added a 12-random-nucleotide identifier to every cDNA molecule. MiXCR, run by TCRdb on the 5' RACE reads, gives a single entry per CDR3 protein. The sample lists approximately 800,000 distinct CDR3 sequences, around 62% occurring once. Points from the study as a whole: Conclusively comparing naive with antigen-experienced cells was impossible with unsorted PBMCs. Total diversity from one million sequenced T cells was likely underestimated.

The TCR was taken from a man under 40 in good health. The gene calls are TRBV9 and TRBJ2-3; possible D gene TRBD1, 6 bases. The sequenced material came from blood. DNA for the CDR3: TGTGCCAGCAGCGTCTCGGACAGACTGGGTGGGGATACGCAGTATTTT. It is translated as CASSVSDRLGGDTQYF.